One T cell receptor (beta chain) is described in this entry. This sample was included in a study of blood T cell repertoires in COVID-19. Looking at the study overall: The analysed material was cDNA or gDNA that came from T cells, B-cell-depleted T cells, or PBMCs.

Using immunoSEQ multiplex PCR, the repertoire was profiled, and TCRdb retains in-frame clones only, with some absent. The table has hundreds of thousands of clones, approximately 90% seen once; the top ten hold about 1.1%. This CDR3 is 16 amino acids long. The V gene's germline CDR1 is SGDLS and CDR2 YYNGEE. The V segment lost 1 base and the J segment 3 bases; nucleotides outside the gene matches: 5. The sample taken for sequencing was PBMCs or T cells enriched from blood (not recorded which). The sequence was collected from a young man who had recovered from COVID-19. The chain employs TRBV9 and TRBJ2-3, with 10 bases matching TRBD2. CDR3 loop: CASSVLAGGGTDTQYF. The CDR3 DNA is TGTGCCAGCAGCGTATTAGCGGGAGGCGGGACAGATACGCAGTATTTT.